The T cell receptor beta chain described here comes from a study of control samples from healthy donors and cancer patients. V was clipped by 4 bases and J by 1 base; unmatched bases: 7. The CDR3 has 15 amino acids. The germline V gene encodes CDR1 MNHNY and CDR2 SVGAGI (reference sequence). Sequencing used immunoSEQ multiplex PCR; TCRdb keeps in-frame clones, though not all of them. This table holds more than 70,000 clones, nearly 90% found once. What was sequenced was PBMCs. This chain links TRBV6-6 with TRBJ2-7; TRBD1 agrees at 7 bases. This clonotype originated in a man in his sixties with lung cancer. CDR3 coding DNA: TGTGCCAGCAGTTCAACAGGGGACCATTCCTACGAGCAGTACGTC. This translates into CASSSTGDHSYEQYV.